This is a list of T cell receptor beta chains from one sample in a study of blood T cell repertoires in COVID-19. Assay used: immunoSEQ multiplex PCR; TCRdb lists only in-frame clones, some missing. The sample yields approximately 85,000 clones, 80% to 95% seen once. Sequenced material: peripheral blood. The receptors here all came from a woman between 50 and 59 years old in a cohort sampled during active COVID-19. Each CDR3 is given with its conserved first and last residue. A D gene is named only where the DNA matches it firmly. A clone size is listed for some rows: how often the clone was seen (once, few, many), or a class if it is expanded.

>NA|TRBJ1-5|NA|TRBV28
TGTGCCAGCAGTGCAAGGCTAGCGACGGGCAATCAGCCCCAGCATTTT
CASSARLATGNQPQHF
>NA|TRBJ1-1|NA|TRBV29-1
TGCAGCGTGGCCCGACAAGGGAGTGCTTTCTTT
CSVARQGSAFF
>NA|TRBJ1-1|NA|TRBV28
TGTGCCAGCAGTTTATCTTGGGAGGGTCGGTCTGAAGCTTTCTTT
CASSLSWEGRSEAFF
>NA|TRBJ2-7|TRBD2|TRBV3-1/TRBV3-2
TGTGCCAGCAGCCCTAGGACTAGCGGGAGGTGGATCTACGAGCAGTACTTC
CASSPRTSGRWIYEQYF
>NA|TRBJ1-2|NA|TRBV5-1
TGCGCCAGCAGCCCTAAGAACTATGGCTACACCTTC
CASSPKNYGYTF
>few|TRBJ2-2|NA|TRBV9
TGTGCCAGCAGCACCCGACAGGCCGGGGAGCTGTTTTTT
CASSTRQAGELFF
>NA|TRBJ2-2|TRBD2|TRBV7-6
TGTGCCAGCACTCCAGGCGGGGGGAACACCGGGGAGCTGTTTTTT
CASTPGGGNTGELFF
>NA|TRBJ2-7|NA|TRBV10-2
TGCGCCAGCAGTGATGGCAGTTATGCCTACGAGCAGTACTTC
CASSDGSYAYEQYF
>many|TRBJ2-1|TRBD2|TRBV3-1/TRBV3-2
TGTGCCAGCAGCCAAGAGCTCCCGACTAGCGGGAGGTCAAATGAGCAGTTCTTC
CASSQELPTSGRSNEQFF
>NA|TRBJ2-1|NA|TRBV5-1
TGCGCCAGCAGCCCCGGGGAGGTGGGGAATGAGCAGTTCTTC
CASSPGEVGNEQFF
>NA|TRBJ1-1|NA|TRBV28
TGTGCCAGCAGTCGGACAAAACTTGAAGCTTTCTTT
CASSRTKLEAFF
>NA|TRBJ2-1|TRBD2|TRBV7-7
TGTGCTAGCAGCTTAGTTAGCGGGAGATCGGGTGAGCAGTTCTTC
CASSLVSGRSGEQFF
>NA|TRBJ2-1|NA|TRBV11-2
TGTGCCAGCAGCTTTTGGGACTCCGGGCCGGTGTTCTTC
CASSFWDSGPVFF
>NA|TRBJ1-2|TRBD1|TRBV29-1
TGCAGCGACGGACAGGGCGGCTATGGCTACACCTTC
CSDGQGGYGYTF
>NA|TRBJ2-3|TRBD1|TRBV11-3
TGTGCCAGCAGCTTGGGACAGGGCCGGGCAGATACGCAGTATTTT
CASSLGQGRADTQYF
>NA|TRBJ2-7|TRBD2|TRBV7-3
TGTGCCAGCAGCCAAATAGCGGGAGCGAACGAGCAGTACTTC
CASSQIAGANEQYF
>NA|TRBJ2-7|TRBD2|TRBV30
TGTGCCTGGAGTGTCAGCGCGGGAGGGCCATACGAGCAGTACTTC
CAWSVSAGGPYEQYF
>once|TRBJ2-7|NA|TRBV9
TGTGCCAGCAGCGTAGAGGAGACGGAATACTACGAGCAGTACTTC
CASSVEETEYYEQYF
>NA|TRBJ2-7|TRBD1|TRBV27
TGTGCCAGCAAGGAACCGAGACAGGGGGTATACGAGCAGTACTTC
CASKEPRQGVYEQYF
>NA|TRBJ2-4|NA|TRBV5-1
TGCGCCAGCAGCCTAACTAGTGTCAGCAATCTAGCCAAAAACATTCAGTACTTC
CASSLTSVSNLAKNIQYF
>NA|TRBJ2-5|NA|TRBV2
TGTGCCAGCAAGCTCAGGGGATTTCAAGAGACCCAGTACTTC
CASKLRGFQETQYF
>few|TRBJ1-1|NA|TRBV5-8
TGTGCCAGCAGCTCCCCCACAGTAATGGGTTTGAACACTGAAGCTTTCTTT
CASSSPTVMGLNTEAFF
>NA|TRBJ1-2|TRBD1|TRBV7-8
TGTGCCAGCAGCCTCGGACAGGGATCTGGCTACACCTTC
CASSLGQGSGYTF
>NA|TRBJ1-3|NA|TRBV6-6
TGTGCCAGCAGGGAACAGGCCCAAAACACCATATATTTT
CASREQAQNTIYF
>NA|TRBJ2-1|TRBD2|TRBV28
TGTGCCAGCAAACTAGCGGGAGGAATCCGGTACAATGAGCAGTTCTTC
CASKLAGGIRYNEQFF
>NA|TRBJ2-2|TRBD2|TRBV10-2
TGCGCCAGCAGCTCTGACCCCGGACTAGCGGCCGGGGAGCTGTTTTTT
CASSSDPGLAAGELFF
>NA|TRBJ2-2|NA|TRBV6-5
TGTGCCAGCAGTTGGGGACTCGGGGCCGGGGAGCTGTTTTTT
CASSWGLGAGELFF
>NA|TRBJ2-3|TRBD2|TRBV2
TGTGCCAGCGGGGGACTAGCGGGCTTCACAGATACGCAGTATTTT
CASGGLAGFTDTQYF
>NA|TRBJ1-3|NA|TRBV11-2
TGTGCCAGCAGCCCTCTAATCGTGGAGGGAAACACCATATATTTT
CASSPLIVEGNTIYF
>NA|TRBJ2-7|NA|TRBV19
TGTGCCAGTAGTGCCCGGAGTGGGTCCTACGAGCAGTACTTC
CASSARSGSYEQYF
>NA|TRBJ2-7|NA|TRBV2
TGTGCCAGCTGGGGGGTGGGAGGCCTAGAGGGATACGAGCAGTACTTC
CASWGVGGLEGYEQYF
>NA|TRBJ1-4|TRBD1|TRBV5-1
TGCGCCAGCAGCTTGGGGTCAGGGGGAGAAAAACTGTTTTTT
CASSLGSGGEKLFF
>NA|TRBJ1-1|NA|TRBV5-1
TGCGCCAGCAGCCCCGGTGAGAACACTGAAGCTTTCTTT
CASSPGENTEAFF
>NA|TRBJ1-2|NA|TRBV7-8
TGTGCCAGCAGCTTATGGCAGGGATGGAACTATGGCTACACCTTC
CASSLWQGWNYGYTF
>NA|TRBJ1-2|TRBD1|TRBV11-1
TGTGCCAGCAGCTTCGGGACAGGGGGAGGCTACACCTTC
CASSFGTGGGYTF
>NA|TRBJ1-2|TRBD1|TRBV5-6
TGTGCCAGCAGCTTGGGGACAGGAGAATCCTATGGCTACACCTTC
CASSLGTGESYGYTF
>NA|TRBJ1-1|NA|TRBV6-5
TGTGCCAGCAGTTCTCTTCAAGGCAGGGGTAACACTGAAGCTTTCTTT
CASSSLQGRGNTEAFF
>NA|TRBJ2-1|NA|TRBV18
TGTGCCAGCTCTGGCCAGGACTCCTACAATGAGCAGTTCTTC
CASSGQDSYNEQFF
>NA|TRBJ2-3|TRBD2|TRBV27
TGTGCCAGCAGTTTAGGAGCGGGAGGGCCTCGAACGCAGTATTTT
CASSLGAGGPRTQYF
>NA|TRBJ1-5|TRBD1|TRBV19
TGTGCCAGTGGGAGGACAGGGAGATCAAATCAGCCCCAGCATTTT
CASGRTGRSNQPQHF
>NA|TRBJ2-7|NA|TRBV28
TGTGCCAGCAGTTTACCAAGGGGGTTCTCCTACGAGCAGTACTTC
CASSLPRGFSYEQYF
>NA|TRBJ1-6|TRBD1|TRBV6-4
TGTGCCAGCAGTGACCAGGGACAGGGGGATTCACCCCTCCACTTT
CASSDQGQGDSPLHF
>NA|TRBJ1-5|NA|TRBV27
TGTGCCAGCAGTTTACGACTGAGCAATCAGCCCCAGCATTTT
CASSLRLSNQPQHF
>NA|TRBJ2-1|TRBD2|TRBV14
TGTGCCAGCCTACTAGCGCACTACAATGAGCAGTTCTTC
CASLLAHYNEQFF
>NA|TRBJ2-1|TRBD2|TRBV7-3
TGTGCCAGCGCCAACTCCGGGACTAGCGCCGACAATGAGCAGTTCTTC
CASANSGTSADNEQFF
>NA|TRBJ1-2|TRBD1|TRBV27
TGTGCCAGCAGTCCGACAGGGAACGGGGACTATGGCTACACCTTC
CASSPTGNGDYGYTF
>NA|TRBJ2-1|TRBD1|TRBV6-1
TGTGCCAGCAGTGAAGCGGGACAGGGGAGCGGTGAGCAGTTCTTC
CASSEAGQGSGEQFF
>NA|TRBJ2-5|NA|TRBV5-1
TGCGCCAGCAGTTTGGGCCACCAAACAGGGATTGGAGAGACCCAGTACTTC
CASSLGHQTGIGETQYF
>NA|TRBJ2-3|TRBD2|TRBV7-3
TGTGCCAGCAGCTTAAGCGGGACTAGCGCCCCAGGGGATACGCAGTATTTT
CASSLSGTSAPGDTQYF
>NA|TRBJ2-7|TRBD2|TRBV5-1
TGCGCCAGCAGTTATAGCGGGGGCGCGAACTCCTACGAGCAGTACTTC
CASSYSGGANSYEQYF
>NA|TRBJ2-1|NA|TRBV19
TGTGCCAGTAGTATAGATCCTGGGCTAAATGAGCAGTTCTTC
CASSIDPGLNEQFF
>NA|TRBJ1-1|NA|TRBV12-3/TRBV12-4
TGTGCCAGCAGTTTGCGGAGGGACACTGAAGCTTTCTTT
CASSLRRDTEAFF
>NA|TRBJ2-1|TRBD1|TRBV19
TGTGCCAGTAGCGTGGGACAGCTCACGTCCTACAATGAGCAGTTCTTC
CASSVGQLTSYNEQFF
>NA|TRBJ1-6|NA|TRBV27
TGTGCCAGCCGGGGGGCGAGCTCCTATAATTCACCCCTCCACTTT
CASRGASSYNSPLHF